These 16 T cell receptor beta chains were sequenced from one sample in a study of blood T cells in healthy people across ages. Together with a sample-barcoded 5' primer, a J-beta primer mix was included in a second PCR lasting about 7 to 11 cycles. TCRdb itself ran the 5' RACE reads through MiXCR, one entry per CDR3 protein. Of hundreds of thousands of distinct CDR3 sequences listed, about three fifths are singletons. Sequenced sample: blood. Receptor source: a man between 25 and 39 years old in good health.

The chain couples TRBV15 to TRBJ2-1; 8 bases match TRBD2. Germline loops: CDR1 LNHNV, CDR2 YYDKDF (reference sequence). J lost 0 bases, V lost 0 bases, and 4 bases had no gene match. The CDR3 covers 17 residues. CDR3 region: CATSRDLSGSSYNEQFF. The CDR3 DNA reads as TGTGCCACCAGCAGAGATCTAAGCGGGAGCTCCTACAATGAGCAGTTCTTC.

The V and J genes are TRBV20-1 and TRBJ1-6; TRBD1 agrees at 7 bases. The junction had 6 bases not matched to a gene; V was cut back by 6 bases and J by 7 bases. In germline, CDR1 is DFQATT, CDR2 SNEGSKA (reference sequence). This CDR3 comprises 13 residues. The CDR3 sequence: CSAIGTANSPLHF. DNA of the CDR3: TGCAGTGCCATTGGGACAGCAAATTCACCCCTCCACTTT.

This clonotype occurred a few times. The chain has TRBV29-1 and TRBJ2-7; D is perhaps TRBD2 (5 bases). Germline values: CDR1 SQVTM, CDR2 ANQGSEA. V dropped 3 bases and J dropped 0 bases, with 9 bases sitting between them. The CDR3 is 13 amino acids. CDR3 nucleotide sequence: TGCAGCGTTGAGGACTTCACCTCCTACGAGCAGTACTTC. Protein: CSVEDFTSYEQYF.

V gene TRBV11-1 combines with J gene TRBJ2-7, with D hard to call. Germline V lookup: CDR1 SGHAT, CDR2 FQDESV (reference sequence). V was trimmed by 5 bases and J by 3 bases, leaving 14 bases between them. The CDR3 spans 14 residues. In nucleotides, the CDR3 is TGTGCCAGCAGCCAAGTTGGGTCGGTCTACGAGCAGTACTTC. Translated: CASSQVGSVYEQYF.

This sequence joins TRBV29-1 and TRBJ2-7; D not certain. Germline V gene sequence: CDR1 SQVTM, CDR2 ANQGSEA. V lost 4 bases and J lost 2, with 9 bases in between. This CDR3 is 12 amino acids long. As DNA, the CDR3 is TGCAGCGTTGCCACCTCAGCCTACGAGCAGTACTTC. Protein product: CSVATSAYEQYF.

DNA for the CDR3: TGTGCCAGCAGCTATGGGGACTCCTACAATGAGCAGTACTTC. Translating gives CASSYGDSYNEQYF. This chain uses TRBV7-2 with TRBJ2-1; D may be TRBD2 (6 bases). The assigned J gene may be wrong: the sequence end matches TRBJ2-7 better. Germline V CDR1 and CDR2: SGHTA, FQGNSA. This CDR3 has 14 amino acids.

This chain joins TRBV6-5 and TRBJ2-3; D is ambiguous. Germline V gene sequence: CDR1 MNHEY, CDR2 SVGAGI. Trimming took off 4 bases at V and 1 base at J, with 6 bases between the two ends. This CDR3 is built from 13 residues. DNA for the CDR3: TGTGCCAGCAGTTCAAAGGGCACAGATACGCAGTATTTT. It codes for CASSSKGTDTQYF.

About this clonotype: A read error may produce the germline difference seen at one junction end. This rearrangement joins TRBV7-8 to TRBJ1-5, with no clear D. The CDR3 has 14 amino acids. Germline loops: CDR1 SGHVS, CDR2 FQNEAQ. CDR3 amino acids: CASSLAQDSQPQHF. CDR3 bases: TGCGCCAGCAGCTTAGCGCAGGATAGTCAGCCCCAGCATTTT.

The chain is built from TRBV27 and TRBJ2-3, with D perhaps matching TRBD1 or TRBD2 (5 bases each). The CDR3 is 15 residues long. V was clipped by 3 bases and J by 6 bases, with 16 bases between them. Germline CDR1 is MNHEY and CDR2 is SMNVEV (reference sequence). CDR3 DNA: TGTGCCAGCAGTTTTTATTCGGGGCCTATTGATACGCAGTATTTT. This codes for CASSFYSGPIDTQYF.

The rearrangement links TRBV15 to TRBJ1-1, with D perhaps matching TRBD1 (6 bases). The CDR3 runs 12 residues. Germline V gives CDR1 LNHNV, CDR2 YYDKDF (reference sequence). V lost 4 bases and J lost 10, with 13 bases in between. CDR3 amino acids: CATSIEGGRAFF. The CDR3 DNA sequence: TGTGCCACCAGCATAGAAGGGGGGCGAGCTTTCTTT.

The rearrangement links TRBV2 to TRBJ1-5; TRBD1 might be the D (5 bases). The CDR3 extends over 12 amino acids. Germline-derived CDR1 and CDR2 are SNHLY and FYNNEI. V lost 8 bases and J 9 bases, leaving 14 bases between the germline ends. Written as DNA, the CDR3 is TGTGCCAGCTCACAGGCCGGGTGGCCCCAGCATTTT. Translated: CASSQAGWPQHF. The whole variable domain, filled in from reference TRBV2 and TRBJ1-5, reads EPEVTQTPSHQVTQMGQEVILRCVPISNHLYFYWYRQILGQKVEFLVSFYNNEISEKSEIFDDQFSVERPDGSNFTLKIRSTKLEDSAMYFCASSQAGWPQHFGDGTRLSIL.

The genes are TRBV25-1 and TRBJ1-2; 8 bases agree with TRBD1. There are 14 residues in the CDR3. J gave up 2 bases and V 5 bases, and 4 bases lay outside the gene matches. Germline loops: CDR1 MGHDK, CDR2 SYGVNS. CDR3 in amino acids: CASSKAGGNYGYTF. The CDR3 DNA reads as TGTGCCAGCAGTAAGGCAGGGGGCAACTATGGCTACACCTTC.

V gene TRBV7-2 combines with J gene TRBJ1-2; D might be TRBD1 (5 bases). The germline V gene has CDR1 SGHTA and CDR2 FQGNSA. The CDR3 has 15 residues. The V end lost 1 base, the J end lost 7 bases, and 16 bases lay between the germline ends. CDR3: CASSLGGKASIGYTF. The CDR3 nucleotides are TGTGCCAGCAGCTTAGGGGGGAAGGCGTCTATTGGCTACACCTTC.

The J gene is TRBJ2-4, the V gene TRBV4-2; TRBD1 or TRBD2 may be the D gene (6 bases each). CDR3 length: 17 residues. The V end lost 0 bases, the J end lost 4 bases, and 16 bases lay between the germline ends. The germline V gene has CDR1 LGHNA and CDR2 YNFKEQ. CDR3 sequence reads: CASSQDWRGMGKNIQYF. CDR3 DNA: TGTGCCAGCAGCCAAGACTGGAGGGGGATGGGGAAAAACATTCAGTACTTC.

This clonotype has just a few counts. This CDR3 reads CASRQTGVKAEAFF. The DNA for the CDR3 is TGTGCCAGCAGACAAACAGGGGTAAAAGCTGAAGCTTTCTTT. V is TRBV6-2 or TRBV6-3 and J is TRBJ1-1; 7 bases agree with TRBD1. V lost 6 bases to trimming and J lost 6 bases; unmatched junction nucleotides: 10. This CDR3 spans 14 amino acids. Germline V gene data show CDR1 as MNHEY and CDR2 as SVGEGT.

This chain uses TRBV5-4 with TRBJ2-7, with D possibly being TRBD2 (6 bases). The end of the DNA is better explained by TRBJ2-5, so the J call may be wrong. Germline CDR1 SGHNT, CDR2 YYREEE (reference sequence). The CDR3 is 14 amino acids. The CDR3 loop is CASSFGAAGETQYF. The CDR3 region has the DNA TGTGCCAGCAGCTTTGGGGCAGCGGGAGAGACCCAGTACTTC.